The following is a T cell receptor beta chain sequence with its context. Its target is not known. The assay was immunoSEQ multiplex PCR, and TCRdb's table has in-frame clones only and misses some. The sample lists roughly 13,000 clones, around 81% occurring once. Peripheral blood was collected from the related graft donor on the marrow donation day. The data were obtained in a study of T cells after posttransplantation cyclophosphamide. Overall study results and limits: Donor-recipient repertoire similarity was low at 1-2 months, rising over year one. Recipient CMV seropositivity and CMV reactivation strongly tracked TRB clonality.

The V end was cut by 1 base, the J end by 9 bases, with 19 bases between. There are 16 residues in the CDR3. Germline lookup yields CDR1 LNHDA and CDR2 SQIVND (reference sequence). This TCR was sampled from a man aged 50-59 years in good health, CMV-negative, and a related stem cell transplant donor. The chain joins TRBV19 to TRBJ2-1, with D possibly being TRBD1 (6 bases). Sequencing was carried out using memory CD4+ T cells sorted from PBMCs. The CDR3 DNA reads as TGTGCCAGTAGTATAGTAGCAGGGGTTCATTCGGGTGAGCAGTTCTTC. Translating gives CASSIVAGVHSGEQFF.